This is a list of T cell receptor beta chains from one sample in a study of post-analysis software for immune sequencing data. TCRdb itself ran the PCR reads through MiXCR, one entry per CDR3 protein. In the table there are about 540,000 distinct CDR3 sequences, 30% to 40% of which are singletons. Sample: blood. The receptors derive from a girl between 2 and 17 years old with multiple sclerosis. Both conserved end residues are part of each CDR3.

v_gene,CDR3aa
TRBV7-6,CASQRGGGADTQYF
TRBV4-1,CASSHRKGTVNTGELFF
TRBV20-1,CSARDMGRTNTGELFF
TRBV5-5,CASSLEIPTDTQYF
TRBV5-1,CASSLEMNTEAFF
TRBV20-1,CSARQTSGGFTDTQYF
TRBV5-1,CASSFSQPQGAGGYTF
TRBV12-3/TRBV12-4,CASSWRQDGYTF
TRBV29-1,CSVEIGATDTQYF
TRBV5-1,CASSSRTSSSTDTQYF
TRBV6-5,CASSLSGQPLVGYGYTF
TRBV7-2,CASSSPSRLAGGSSYNEQFF
TRBV5-6,CASSPTGNTEAFF
TRBV28,CASSLMGQGMSPLHF
TRBV7-9,CASSPTVIPSTDTQYF
TRBV29-1,CSVGDEQFF
TRBV7-2,CASSLVVSEAFF
TRBV7-3,CASSPDREGGYTF
TRBV4-1,CASSLRDGFYGYTF
TRBV20-1,CSARDPRQPNYGYTF
TRBV12-3/TRBV12-4,CASSSLAGVWQETQYF
TRBV7-2,CAGSLRAGGADTQYF
TRBV5-1,CASSFSGGHTEAFF
TRBV29-1,CSVEGPRQGNTEAFF
TRBV20-1,CSAGRVRTYNEQFF
TRBV6-5,CASSTSGGYNEQYF
TRBV7-8,CASSENLLRTPNSYEQYF
TRBV20-1,CSALSGSTDTQYF
TRBV15,CATSMIIGQGPYEQYF
TRBV10-3,CAIRAGASPYGYTF
TRBV5-1,CASSFSFGLAPQTDTQYF
TRBV21-1,CASSKKRHKRNYGYTF